This TCR beta chain was documented in a study of blood T cell repertoires in COVID-19. Across the study: Specimens from acute and convalescent COVID-19 originated in the United States, Italy and Spain.

Participants were aged 18 to 89 years from approximately 24 US areas. Which cohort a participant joined came from the clinical history participants gave. Recovered Cohort 3 donors showed two negative PCRs, clearance, or symptom resolution. Here immunoSEQ multiplex PCR was the method, and the copy in TCRdb shows in-frame clones only, minus some. Of roughly 250,000 clones in the sample, over 80% were seen once. This clone was picked up one time. This TCR was recovered from a woman aged 18-29 years who had recovered from COVID-19. Sample: PBMCs or T cells enriched from blood (not recorded which).

The CDR3 is CASSPPSRFSGNTIYF. The CDR3 DNA follows: TGTGCCAGCTCACCACCGAGCCGGTTCTCTGGAAACACCATATATTTT. This rearrangement joins TRBV18 to TRBJ1-3; D is undetermined. Germline CDR1 KGHSH, CDR2 LQKENI. Between the trimmed V and J ends, which lost 0 bases and 0 bases, there was a span of 9 bases. The CDR3 is 16 amino acids.